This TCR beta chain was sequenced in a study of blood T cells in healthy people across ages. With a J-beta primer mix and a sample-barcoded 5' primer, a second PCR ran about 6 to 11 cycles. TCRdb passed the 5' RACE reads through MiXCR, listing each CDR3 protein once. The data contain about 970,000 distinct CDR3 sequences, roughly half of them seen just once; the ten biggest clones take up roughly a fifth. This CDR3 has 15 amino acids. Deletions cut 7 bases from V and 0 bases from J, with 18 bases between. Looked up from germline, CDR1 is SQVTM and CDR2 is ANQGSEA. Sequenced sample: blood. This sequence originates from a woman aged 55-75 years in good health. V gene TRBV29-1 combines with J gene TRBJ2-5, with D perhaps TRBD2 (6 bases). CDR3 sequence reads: CSARPGRGYQETQYF. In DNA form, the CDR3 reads TGCAGCGCCCGACCGGGACGGGGGTACCAAGAGACCCAGTACTTC. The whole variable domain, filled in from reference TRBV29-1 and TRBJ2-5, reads SAVISQKPSRDICQRGTSLTIQCQVDSQVTMMFWYRQQPGQSLTLIATANQGSEATYESGFVIDKFPISRPNLTFSTLTVSNMSPEDSSIYLCSARPGRGYQETQYFGPGTRLLVL.